This T cell receptor beta chain is from a study of CD8 T cells in ankylosing spondylitis. With molecular barcodes, quantitative 5'-RACE was used to make the TCR beta libraries. TCRdb reprocessed the 5' RACE reads with MiXCR, giving one entry per CDR3 protein. Of about 160,000 distinct CDR3 sequences listed, approximately 20% are singletons. The sequence was collected from a male donor with ankylosing spondylitis or in good health (not recorded which). What was sequenced was blood, either unsorted or a sorted T cell fraction (not recorded which).

CDR3 sequence: CASSLGSGAPGELFF. For the CDR3, the DNA is TGTGCCAGCAGTTTAGGTTCTGGAGCGCCCGGGGAGCTGTTTTTT. The V and J genes are TRBV12-3 or TRBV12-4 and TRBJ2-2, with D unresolved. Trimming stripped 1 base from V and 6 bases from J, with 12 bases between. The CDR3 consists of 15 residues.